A selection of T cell receptor beta chains follows, all from one sample in a study of T cells in Graves' hyperthyroidism and ophthalmopathy. One entry per CDR3 protein results from TCRdb running MiXCR on the multiplex PCR reads. This sample has about 640,000 distinct CDR3 sequences; about 20% occur once, and the top ten carry under 35%. The specimen was blood. The origin of the receptors is a man younger than 40 with Graves' ophthalmopathy. Each CDR3 is given with its conserved first and last residue. A D gene is named only where the DNA matches it firmly. Clone size, where shown, is once, few, many, or a class for clones that have expanded.

size	D	V	J	CDR3	DNA
-	TRBD2	TRBV11-2	TRBJ2-2	CASSTDTGLAGGPNTGELFF	TGCGCCAGCAGCACAGATACGGGACTAGCGGGAGGCCCGAACACCGGGGAGCTGTTTTTT
many	TRBD2	TRBV7-2	TRBJ2-7	CASSLGGGVNEQYF	TGTGCCAGCAGCTTAGGCGGGGGAGTCAACGAGCAGTACTTC
-	-	TRBV5-4	TRBJ2-7	CASSLSTGFSYEQYF	TGTGCCAGCAGCTTGAGTACGGGATTTTCCTACGAGCAGTACTTC
-	-	TRBV27	TRBJ2-3	CASSLLAPDTQYF	TGTGCCAGCAGCTTGCTCGCACCAGATACGCAGTATTTT
-	-	TRBV28	TRBJ1-4	CASSYKYTSTNEKLFF	TGTGCCAGCAGTTACAAATACACCTCAACTAATGAAAAACTGTTTTTT
many	-	TRBV2	TRBJ1-1	CASRTGRDNTEAFF	TGTGCCAGCAGGACGGGACGGGATAACACTGAAGCTTTCTTT
-	-	TRBV18	TRBJ1-1	CASSPIPTWSGNNTEAFF	TGTGCCAGCTCACCCATCCCGACGTGGTCAGGGAACAACACTGAAGCTTTCTTT
-	TRBD1	TRBV7-3	TRBJ1-1	CASSLKGGMNTEAFF	TGTGCCAGCAGCTTGAAAGGGGGCATGAACACTGAAGCTTTCTTT
few	TRBD2	TRBV5-5	TRBJ2-3	CASSLAGGRAFLHTQYF	TGTGCCAGCAGCTTGGCGGGCGGGAGGGCCTTTTTACATACGCAGTATTTT
-	-	TRBV28	TRBJ1-4	CASSVQPKEKLFF	TGTGCCAGCAGCGTGCAACCAAAGGAAAAACTGTTTTTT
-	-	TRBV4-1	TRBJ1-4	CASSQGPTYIEKLFF	TGCGCCAGCAGCCAAGGCCCCACGTACATTGAAAAACTGTTTTTT
-	-	TRBV6-2/TRBV6-3	TRBJ1-4	CASSYFEETNEKLFF	TGTGCCAGCAGTTACTTCGAGGAGACTAATGAAAAACTGTTTTTT
many	TRBD2	TRBV7-3	TRBJ2-1	CASSLGAGGNEQFF	TGTGCCAGCAGCTTAGGGGCGGGAGGCAATGAGCAGTTCTTC
many	-	TRBV7-3	TRBJ1-1	CASSLMGQNTEAFF	TGTGCCAGCAGCTTAATGGGACAGAACACTGAAGCTTTCTTT
few	-	TRBV6-2/TRBV6-3	TRBJ2-1	CASTIDRPSGQFF	TGTGCCAGCACCATCGACCGGCCTTCAGGGCAGTTCTTC
many	TRBD1	TRBV27	TRBJ1-1	CASSPEQGMNTEAFF	TGTGCCAGCAGCCCTGAACAGGGGATGAACACTGAAGCTTTCTTT
-	-	TRBV6-2/TRBV6-3	TRBJ2-1	CASSYNREPPKNEQFF	TGTGCCAGCAGTTACAATCGGGAACCACCCAAGAATGAGCAGTTCTTC
many	TRBD1	TRBV6-1	TRBJ2-5	CASKVSSRTGAQETQYF	TGTGCCAGCAAAGTTAGTAGCAGGACAGGGGCCCAAGAGACCCAGTACTTC
many	TRBD1	TRBV4-2	TRBJ1-5	CASSQGVRGPQPQHF	TGTGCCAGCAGCCAAGGGGTAAGGGGGCCTCAGCCCCAGCATTTT
many	TRBD1	TRBV11-2	TRBJ1-1	CASSLGQVTEAFF	TGTGCCAGCAGCCTGGGACAGGTCACTGAAGCTTTCTTT
-	-	TRBV3-1	TRBJ2-7	CASSARDGTYEQYF	TGTGCCAGCAGCGCCCGAGACGGGACCTACGAGCAGTACTTC
many	TRBD2	TRBV27	TRBJ2-1	CASSFRLAGGIINEQFF	TGTGCCAGCAGTTTCCGCCTAGCGGGAGGGATTATCAATGAGCAGTTCTTC
few	-	TRBV19	TRBJ2-2	CASSLQFTGELFF	TGTGCCAGTAGTCTTCAGTTCACCGGGGAGCTGTTTTTT